The text below deals with one T cell receptor (beta chain). Its target is not known. The sample is drawn from a study of long-term antiretroviral therapy in people with HIV. Study conclusions and caveats: Viral resistance, ART adherence and therapy changes all lacked available data. Even long-term ART left TRB diversity below transplant donor controls, despite gains. Clonotypes expanded prior to ART showed repertoire dominance at all sampled time points. Samples were collected from the mid-2000s to the late 2010s under possibly less effective ART regimens.

Survey-level immunoSEQ v3.0 assays were run. Sequenced by immunoSEQ multiplex PCR; TCRdb stores in-frame clones only, minus some. This sample has some 15,000 clones, with 76% found just once. There are 16 residues in the CDR3. Per germline, CDR1 SGHAT and CDR2 FQNNGV. The V gene lost 2 bases and the J gene lost 2 bases, with 13 bases spanning the gap. The sequence was obtained from a man aged 35 to 55 with HIV. The sample consisted of unsorted PBMCs, taken 3.1 years after starting antiretroviral therapy. The chain uses TRBV11-2 and TRBJ1-5, with D unresolved. The chain's CDR3 is CASSLSGVLGNQPQHF. DNA for the CDR3: TGTGCCAGCAGCTTAAGTGGGGTTTTGGGCAATCAGCCCCAGCATTTT.